This TCR beta chain was sequenced during a study of blood T cell repertoires in COVID-19. As for the study in general: There were acute and convalescent COVID-19 samples, and they came from the United States, Italy and Spain. T cells, B-cell-depleted T cells, or PBMCs provided the cDNA or gDNA that served as material.

This clone came up a few times. Original data processing: Amplification of reference gene primers provided the estimated nucleated cell counts. Profiled with immunoSEQ multiplex PCR; TCRdb holds only in-frame clones, not every one. The V and J calls and clone size are taken from that table; D and trimming were inferred from the DNA. The repertoire holds fewer than 150,000 clones, around 64% seen once, with about 0.85% in the top ten. This CDR3 has 13 amino acids. Germline CDR1 and CDR2: SGHRS and YFSETQ. With 4 bases removed from V and 1 base from J, the gap between germline ends came to 8 bases. The chain has TRBV5-1 and TRBJ1-1, with D perhaps TRBD1 (5 bases). Material for sequencing was peripheral blood. The clonotype originates from a human donor with acute or convalescent COVID-19. The donor label of this sample is uncertain. The CDR3 region has the DNA TGCGCCAGCAGCAGACAGACGAACACTGAAGCTTTCTTT. This encodes CASSRQTNTEAFF.